Detailed here is one TCR beta chain. Its antigen is undetermined. Germline assignment: CDR1 SGHTA and CDR2 FQGTGA. CDR3 length: 18 residues. J gave up 1 base and V 2 bases, and 11 bases lay outside the gene matches. This sample is drawn from a study of OX40 agonist ivuxolimab in advanced cancers. For the study at large: The study enrolled dose-escalation patients with hepatocellular carcinoma, melanoma, renal cell or head and neck cancer. Of mixed ages from about 20 to 90 and averaging 60 years, the group was 65% to 85% male.

Clones were sequenced by immunoSEQ multiplex PCR, and TCRdb holds only the in-frame ones, with some missing. The sample shows 25,000 to 35,000 clones, roughly nine tenths of them seen only once. Study observations and caveats: In the 0.1 to 3.0 mg/kg range, CD4+ and CD8+ blood T cells had expanded clonally by week 6.

The genes are TRBV7-3 and TRBJ2-1; 7 nucleotides match TRBD2. This sample comprised CD4+ or CD8+ T cells sorted from blood, obtained in a trial of the OX40 agonist ivuxolimab. The clonotype was recovered from an adult with an advanced solid tumor such as melanoma, head and neck, liver or kidney cancer. This CDR3 reads CASSLWGTTRLSYNEQFF. The DNA of the CDR3 is TGTGCCAGCAGCTTATGGGGGACTACCCGACTATCCTACAATGAGCAGTTCTTC.